The T cell receptor (beta chain) described here comes from a study of cytomegalovirus exposure and HLA in healthy donors. Turning to the study itself: An analysis done earlier identified 117 million unique TCR beta sequences from about 179 million T cells. Overall study findings and caveats: Previous analysis showed most TCR beta V segments were productive about 90% or about 30% of the time. What TCR beta sequences reportedly achieved was accurate prediction of HLA-A and HLA-B alleles in most subjects. In a later analysis, CMV-associated beta chains were mostly HLA-associated, it appeared.

Both 60 Vbeta primers and 13 Jbeta primers went into the PCR. Measured with immunoSEQ multiplex PCR; TCRdb has only the in-frame clones, and not every one. The data show approximately 100,000 clones, with over 60% seen just once and around 6.4% held by the top ten. This clone was detected only a few times. What it recognizes is unknown. The CDR3 is 19 residues long. V gene TRBV21-1 combines with J gene TRBJ1-6; the table gives TRBD1 as D, unverified against the DNA. TRBV21-1 is assigned pseudogene status. Sequenced sample: PBMCs. This TCR was sampled from a woman between 45 and 65 years old in good health and CMV-seropositive. The CDR3 sequence is CASSKEGDGFSSYNSPLHF. DNA of the CDR3: TGTGCCAGCAGCAAAGAGGGGGACGGGTTCAGCTCCTATAATTCACCCCTCCACTTT.